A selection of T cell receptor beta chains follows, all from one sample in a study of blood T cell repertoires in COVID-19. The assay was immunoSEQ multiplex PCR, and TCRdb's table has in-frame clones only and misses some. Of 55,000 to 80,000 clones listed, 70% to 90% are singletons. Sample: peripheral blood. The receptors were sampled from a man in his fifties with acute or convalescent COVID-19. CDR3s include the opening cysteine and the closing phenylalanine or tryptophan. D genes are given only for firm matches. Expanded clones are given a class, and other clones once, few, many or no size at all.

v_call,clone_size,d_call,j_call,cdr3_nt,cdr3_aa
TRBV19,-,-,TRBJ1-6,TGTGCCAGTAGTATACAGTGGGGAGACTATAATTCACCCCTCCACTTT,CASSIQWGDYNSPLHF
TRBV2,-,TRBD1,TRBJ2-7,TGTGCCAGCCTGACAGGGGACAGGGAGCAGTACTTC,CASLTGDREQYF
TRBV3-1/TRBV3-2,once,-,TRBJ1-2,TGTGCCAGCAGCCAAGTCTACAGTTCTAACTATGGCTACACCTTC,CASSQVYSSNYGYTF
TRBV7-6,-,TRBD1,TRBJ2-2,TGTGCCAGCAGCTTACCCGGGACAGGGGTCACCGGGGAGCTGTTTTTT,CASSLPGTGVTGELFF
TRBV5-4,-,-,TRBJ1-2,TGTGCCAGCAGCTTGTTTGGAGCTAACTATGGCTACACCTTC,CASSLFGANYGYTF
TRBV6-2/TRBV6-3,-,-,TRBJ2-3,TGTGCCAGCAGTTACGTTGGCATCACAGATACGCAGTATTTT,CASSYVGITDTQYF
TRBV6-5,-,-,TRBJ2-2,TGTGCCAGCAGCCCACGGTGGGGCGCGTCCGGGGAGCTGTTTTTT,CASSPRWGASGELFF
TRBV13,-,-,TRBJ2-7,TGTGCCAGCAGCTTGTCAGGGTTCTACGAGCAGTACTTC,CASSLSGFYEQYF
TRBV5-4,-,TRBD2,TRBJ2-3,TGTGCCAGCAGCATAAAAGCGGGGGGGCGTGGAAATACGCAGTATTTT,CASSIKAGGRGNTQYF
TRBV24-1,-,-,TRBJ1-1,TGTGCCACCAGTCGGTCAGGGTTGAACACTGAAGCTTTCTTT,CATSRSGLNTEAFF
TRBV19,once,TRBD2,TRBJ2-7,TGTGCCAGTAGTATGGGCGGGGGTGGCTACGAGCAGTACTTC,CASSMGGGGYEQYF
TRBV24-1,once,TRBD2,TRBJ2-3,TGTGCCACCAGTGATCCTCGGACTAGCGGGGGGGCCAGTGATACGCAGTATTTT,CATSDPRTSGGASDTQYF
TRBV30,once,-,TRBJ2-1,TGTGCCTGGAGTTCTCTGGGAGCCGGCGGTTCCTACAATGAGCAGTTCTTC,CAWSSLGAGGSYNEQFF
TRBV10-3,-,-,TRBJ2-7,TGTGCCATCAGTGAACCCAACCAGCGAGGCTACGAGCAGTACTTC,CAISEPNQRGYEQYF
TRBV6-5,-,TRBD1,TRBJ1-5,TGTGCCAGCAGACCCGGGACAGGTCATCAGCCCCAGCATTTT,CASRPGTGHQPQHF
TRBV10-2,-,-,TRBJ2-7,TGCGCCAGCAGTGACCCGACTAGATCGGAGCAGTACTTC,CASSDPTRSEQYF
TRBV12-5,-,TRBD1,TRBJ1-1,TGTGCTAGTGGTTTCTCGGACAGGGGGGAAGGAGCTTTCTTT,CASGFSDRGEGAFF
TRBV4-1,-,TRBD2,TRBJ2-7,TGCGCCAGCAGCCAAGCTTTAGCGGGGAACTACGAGCAGTACTTC,CASSQALAGNYEQYF
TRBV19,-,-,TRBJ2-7,TGTGCCAGTAGTATAGTGGTGGGGGCCCACTACGAGCAGTACTTC,CASSIVVGAHYEQYF
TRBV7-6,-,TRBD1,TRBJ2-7,TGTGCCAGCAGCTTAGTTGGGGACAGCTCCTACGAGCAGTACTTC,CASSLVGDSSYEQYF
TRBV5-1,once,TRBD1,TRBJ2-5,TGCGCCAGCAGCTTCCTGACAGGGGGCACGGAGACCCAGTACTTC,CASSFLTGGTETQYF
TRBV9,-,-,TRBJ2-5,TGTGCCAGCAGCGTAGGAGGGTACAATGAACAAGAGACCCAGTACTTC,CASSVGGYNEQETQYF
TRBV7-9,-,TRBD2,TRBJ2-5,TGTGCCAGCAGCCGGAGACTAGCGCAACAAGAGACCCAGTACTTC,CASSRRLAQQETQYF
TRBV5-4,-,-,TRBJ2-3,TGTGCCAGCAGCCGAGAGCCAGATACGCAGTATTTT,CASSREPDTQYF
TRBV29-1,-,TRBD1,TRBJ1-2,TGCAGCGTGCAGGGCAGGGGGGCCTATGGCTACACCTTC,CSVQGRGAYGYTF
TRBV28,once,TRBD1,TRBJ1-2,TGTGCCAGCAGCGCGACAGGGAAGTTAGGCTACACCTTC,CASSATGKLGYTF
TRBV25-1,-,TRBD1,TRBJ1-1,TGTGCCAGCAGTTGGGACAGGGGGCAAAACACTGAAGCTTTCTTT,CASSWDRGQNTEAFF
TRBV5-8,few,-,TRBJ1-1,TGTGCCAGCAGCGCGGACTACACAGGCTTTTTCACTGAAGCTTTCTTT,CASSADYTGFFTEAFF
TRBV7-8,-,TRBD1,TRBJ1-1,TGTGCCAGCAGTTCCCAGGGGGCACCTACTGAAGCTTTCTTT,CASSSQGAPTEAFF
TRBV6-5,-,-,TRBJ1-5,TGTGCCAGCAGTAGGGACATCAATCAGCCCCAGCATTTT,CASSRDINQPQHF
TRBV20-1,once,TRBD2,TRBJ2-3,TGCAGTGCTAGTCCCAATAGCGGGGGGGCCATCATGGTGGGAGATACGCAGTATTTT,CSASPNSGGAIMVGDTQYF
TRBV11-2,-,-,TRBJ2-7,TGTGCCAGCAGCCGAGCGCCCTACGAGCAGTACTTC,CASSRAPYEQYF
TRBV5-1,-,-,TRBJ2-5,TGCGCCAGCAGCTTACAAGGGGGGGGCCAAGAGACCCAGTACTTC,CASSLQGGGQETQYF